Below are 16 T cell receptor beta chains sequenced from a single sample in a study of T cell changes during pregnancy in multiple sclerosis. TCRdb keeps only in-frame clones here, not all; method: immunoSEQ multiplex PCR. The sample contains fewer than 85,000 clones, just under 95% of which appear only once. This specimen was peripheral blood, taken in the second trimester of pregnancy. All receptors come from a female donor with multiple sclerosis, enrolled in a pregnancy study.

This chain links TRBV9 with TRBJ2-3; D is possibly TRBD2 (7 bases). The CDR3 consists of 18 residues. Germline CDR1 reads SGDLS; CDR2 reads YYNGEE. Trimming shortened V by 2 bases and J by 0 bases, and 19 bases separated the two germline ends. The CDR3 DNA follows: TGTGCCAGCAGCGTTCTTACGGGGGGCCCGACTAGCACAGATACGCAGTATTTT. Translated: CASSVLTGGPTSTDTQYF.

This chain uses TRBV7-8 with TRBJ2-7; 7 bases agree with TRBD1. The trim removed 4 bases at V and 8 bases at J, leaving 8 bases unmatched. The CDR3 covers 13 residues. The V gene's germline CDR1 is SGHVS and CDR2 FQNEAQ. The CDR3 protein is CASSSDRSPQQYF. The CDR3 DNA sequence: TGTGCCAGCAGCTCGGACAGGTCCCCGCAGCAGTACTTC.

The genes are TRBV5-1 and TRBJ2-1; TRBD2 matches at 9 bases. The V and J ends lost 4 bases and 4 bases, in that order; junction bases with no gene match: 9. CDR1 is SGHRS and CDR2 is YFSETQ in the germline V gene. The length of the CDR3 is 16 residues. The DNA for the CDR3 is TGCGCCAGCAGCATCTCGGGACTAGCAACGTACAATGAGCAGTTCTTC. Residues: CASSISGLATYNEQFF. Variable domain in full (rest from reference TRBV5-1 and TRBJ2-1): KAGVTQTPRYLIKTRGQQVTLSCSPISGHRSVSWYQQTPGQGLQFLFEYFSETQRNKGNFPGRFSGRQFSNSRSEMNVSTLELGDSALYLCASSISGLATYNEQFFGPGTRLTVL.

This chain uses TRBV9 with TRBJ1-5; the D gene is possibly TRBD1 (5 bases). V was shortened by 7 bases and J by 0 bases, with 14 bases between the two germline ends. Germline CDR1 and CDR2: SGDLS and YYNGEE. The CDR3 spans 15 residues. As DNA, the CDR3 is TGTGCCAGCGCCGGGGGGACTAATAGCAATCAGCCCCAGCATTTT. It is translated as CASAGGTNSNQPQHF.

This CDR3 is CASSVDREGSPLHF. CDR3 coding DNA: TGTGCCAGCAGCGTAGACAGGGAGGGTTCACCCCTCCACTTT. This chain joins TRBV9 and TRBJ1-6; possible D gene TRBD1, 6 bases. The CDR3 consists of 14 residues. Trimming left V 0 bases short and J 9 bases short, with 10 bases between. Germline assignment: CDR1 SGDLS and CDR2 YYNGEE.

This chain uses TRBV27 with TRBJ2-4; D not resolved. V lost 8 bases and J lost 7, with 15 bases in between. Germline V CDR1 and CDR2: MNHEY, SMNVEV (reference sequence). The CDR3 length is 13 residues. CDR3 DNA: TGTGCCAGCGCGTCGGGTCCCGAGAACATTCAGTACTTC. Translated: CASASGPENIQYF.

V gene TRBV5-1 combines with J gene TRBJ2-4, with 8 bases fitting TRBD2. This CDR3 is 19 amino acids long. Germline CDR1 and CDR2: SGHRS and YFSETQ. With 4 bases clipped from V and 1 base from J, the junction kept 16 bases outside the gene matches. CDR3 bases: TGCGCCAGCAGCCCCCCCAGCGGGAGTAACGGGTTGGCCAAAAACATTCAGTACTTC. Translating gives CASSPPSGSNGLAKNIQYF.

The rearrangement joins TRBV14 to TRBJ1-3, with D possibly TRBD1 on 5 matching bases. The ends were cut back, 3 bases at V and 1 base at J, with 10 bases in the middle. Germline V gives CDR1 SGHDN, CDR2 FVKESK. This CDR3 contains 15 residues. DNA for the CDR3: TGTGCCAGCAGCCACCAGACAGAGTCTGGAAACACCATATATTTT. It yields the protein CASSHQTESGNTIYF. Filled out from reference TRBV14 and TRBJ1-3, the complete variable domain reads EAGVTQFPSHSVIEKGQTVTLRCDPISGHDNLYWYRRVMGKEIKFLLHFVKESKQDESGMPNNRFLAERTGGTYSTLKVQPAELEDSGVYFCASSHQTESGNTIYFGEGSWLTVV.

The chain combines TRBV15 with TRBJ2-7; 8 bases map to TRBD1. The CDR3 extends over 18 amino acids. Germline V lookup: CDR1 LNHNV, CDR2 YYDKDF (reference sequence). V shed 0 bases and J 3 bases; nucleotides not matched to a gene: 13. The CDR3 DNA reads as TGTGCCACCAGCAGAGATTCTTTAGGGGTAGGACAGGGCTACGAGCAGTACTTC. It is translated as CATSRDSLGVGQGYEQYF.

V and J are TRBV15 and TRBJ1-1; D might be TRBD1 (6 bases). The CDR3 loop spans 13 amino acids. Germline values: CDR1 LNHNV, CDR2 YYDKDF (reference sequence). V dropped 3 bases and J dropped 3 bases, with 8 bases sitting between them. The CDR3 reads CATSRNRDTEAFF. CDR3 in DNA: TGTGCCACCAGCAGGAACAGGGACACTGAAGCTTTCTTT.

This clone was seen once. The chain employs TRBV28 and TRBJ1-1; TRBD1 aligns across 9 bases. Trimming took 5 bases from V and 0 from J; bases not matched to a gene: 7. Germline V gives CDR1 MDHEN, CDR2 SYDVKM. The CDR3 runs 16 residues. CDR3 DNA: TGTGCCAGCAGTCGTCGGGACAGGGAATTGAACACTGAAGCTTTCTTT. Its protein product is CASSRRDRELNTEAFF.

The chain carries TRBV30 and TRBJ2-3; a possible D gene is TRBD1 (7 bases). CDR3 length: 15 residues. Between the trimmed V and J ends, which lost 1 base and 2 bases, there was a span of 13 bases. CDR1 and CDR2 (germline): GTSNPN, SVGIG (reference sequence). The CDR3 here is CAWSDGGQYTDTQYF. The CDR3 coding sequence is TGTGCCTGGAGTGACGGGGGACAGTACACAGATACGCAGTATTTT.

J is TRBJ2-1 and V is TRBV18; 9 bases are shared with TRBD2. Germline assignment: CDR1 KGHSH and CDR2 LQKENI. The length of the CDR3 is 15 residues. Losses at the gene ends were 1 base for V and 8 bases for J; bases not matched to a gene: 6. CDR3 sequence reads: CASSPLAGVVDEQFF. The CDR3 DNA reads TGTGCCAGCTCACCACTAGCGGGAGTTGTCGATGAGCAGTTCTTC.

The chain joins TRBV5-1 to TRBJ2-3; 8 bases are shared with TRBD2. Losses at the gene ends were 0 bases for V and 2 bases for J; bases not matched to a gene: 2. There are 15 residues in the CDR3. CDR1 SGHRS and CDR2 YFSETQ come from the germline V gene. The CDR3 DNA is TGCGCCAGCAGCTTGGCGGGAGGGCCCACAGATACGCAGTATTTT. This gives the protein CASSLAGGPTDTQYF.

CDR3 bases: TGCAGCGCCGTGCCCAGCGCGGAGACCCAGTACTTC. Translation gives CSAVPSAETQYF. The genes are TRBV29-1 and TRBJ2-5; D is uncertain. Between the trimmed V and J ends, which lost 7 bases and 5 bases, there was a span of 14 bases. The CDR3 contains 12 residues. Germline V gives CDR1 SQVTM, CDR2 ANQGSEA.

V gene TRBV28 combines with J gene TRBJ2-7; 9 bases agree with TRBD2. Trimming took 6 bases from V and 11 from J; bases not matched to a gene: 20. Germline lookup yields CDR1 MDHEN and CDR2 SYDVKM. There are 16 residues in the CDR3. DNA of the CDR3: TGTGCCAGCAGCCCCCACCGAGAGGGACTAGCCCCGGTAAAGTACTTC. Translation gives CASSPHREGLAPVKYF.